This T cell receptor beta chain was found in a study of cytomegalovirus exposure and HLA in healthy donors. Overall study results and limits: Several of the most significant clusters appeared, in a later analysis, to be linked to common viral pathogens. An analysis was carried out later, and it reportedly showed fewer N-insertions in an Asian-associated ancestry cluster than the approximately 670-donor mean. Most subjects' HLA-A and HLA-B alleles were reportedly predicted from TCR beta sequences.

This clone appeared a few times. The antigen is undetermined. The CDR3 length is 13 residues. The V gene's germline CDR1 is MNHNS and CDR2 SASEGT. Between the trimmed V and J ends, which lost 5 bases and 0 bases, there was a span of 7 bases. The PCR employed 60 Vbeta primers together with 13 Jbeta primers. Assay: immunoSEQ multiplex PCR; the TCRdb copy retains only in-frame clones and omits some. The data show 150,000 to 200,000 clones, around nine tenths seen once. The genes are TRBV6-1 and TRBJ1-1; possible D gene TRBD1, 6 bases. The sequence derives from a woman aged 18-29 years in good health and CMV-seronegative. Sequencing was performed on PBMCs. The CDR3, as DNA: TGTGCCAGCAGTACAGGGTTGAACACTGAAGCTTTCTTT. It specifies CASSTGLNTEAFF.